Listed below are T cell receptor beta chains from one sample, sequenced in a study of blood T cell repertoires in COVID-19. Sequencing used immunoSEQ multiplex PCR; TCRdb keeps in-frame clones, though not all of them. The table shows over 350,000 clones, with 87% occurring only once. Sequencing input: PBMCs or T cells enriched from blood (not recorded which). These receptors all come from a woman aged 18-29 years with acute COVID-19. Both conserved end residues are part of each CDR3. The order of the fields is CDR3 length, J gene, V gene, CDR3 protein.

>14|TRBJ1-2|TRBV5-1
CASSFGTANYGYTF
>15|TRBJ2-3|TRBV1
CTSSPRGGIVTTQYF
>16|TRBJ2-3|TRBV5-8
CASSLGRDRGSDTQYF
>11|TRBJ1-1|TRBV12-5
CASGSDRRAFF
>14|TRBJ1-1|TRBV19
CASSLAGRNTEAFF
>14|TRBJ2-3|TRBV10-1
CASSGQEHTDTQYF
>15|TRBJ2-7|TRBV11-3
CASSAGGRATYEQYF
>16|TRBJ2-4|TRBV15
CATSRGIALPGGIQYF
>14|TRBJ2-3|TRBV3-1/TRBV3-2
CASPRGRGTDTQYF
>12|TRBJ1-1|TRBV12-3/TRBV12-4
CASSLQGTEAFF
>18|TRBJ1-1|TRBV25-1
CASSQPSSRDRVNTEAFF
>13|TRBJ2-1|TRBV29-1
CSAPRGQGDEQFF
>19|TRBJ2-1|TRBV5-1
CASSSTTSGGAEWVNEQFF
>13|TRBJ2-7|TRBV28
CASSLGRGREQYF
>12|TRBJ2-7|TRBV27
CASSSPYYEQYF
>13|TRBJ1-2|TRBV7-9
CASSPDRGVGYTF
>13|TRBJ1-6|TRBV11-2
CASSLGQESPLHF
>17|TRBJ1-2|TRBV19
CASSSQPGQGFDYGYTF
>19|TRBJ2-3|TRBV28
CASSLWSSGGGYSTDTQYF
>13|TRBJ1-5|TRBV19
CASSIAGSQPQHF
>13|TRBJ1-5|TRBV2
CASRGQYNQPQHF